Below are 26 T cell receptor beta chains sequenced from a single sample in a study of T cell repertoires in cytomegalovirus infection. Antigens of these TCRs are unknown. TCRdb independently ran MiXCR on the reads; one entry per CDR3 protein. The sample lists approximately 220,000 distinct CDR3 sequences; roughly 34% were seen once. The starting material was CD8+ T cells from cultured PBMCs, obtained from culture after CMV antigen stimulation. These receptors all stem from a human donor in good health (CMV status not recorded). Some clones in this sample may be carry-over from other donors' samples.

The V gene is TRBV19, the J gene TRBJ1-5; D remains ambiguous. CDR1 and CDR2 from the germline V gene are LNHDA and SQIVND (reference sequence). The CDR3 consists of 15 residues. V gave up 8 bases and J gave up 4 bases, with 18 bases separating them. The CDR3 nucleotides read TGTGCCAGTCAAGGGAGGGCAGAGGAAAATCAGCCCCAGCATTTT. It translates to CASQGRAEENQPQHF.

The rearrangement links TRBV5-6 to TRBJ2-1, with 7 bases aligning to TRBD1. Germline V gives CDR1 SGHDT, CDR2 YYEEEE. CDR3 length: 14 residues. The trim removed 4 bases at V and 4 bases at J, leaving 5 bases unmatched. CDR3 bases: TGTGCCAGCAGCACGGGACAGTATTACAATGAGCAGTTCTTC. This codes for CASSTGQYYNEQFF.

V gene TRBV4-1 combines with J gene TRBJ1-1; D perhaps matches TRBD1 (5 bases). V shed 4 bases and J shed 1 base, with 13 bases lying between them. The CDR3 covers 15 residues. Per the germline V gene, CDR1 is MGHRA and CDR2 is YSYEKL. The CDR3 spells CASSLYPGRNTEAFF. CDR3 in DNA: TGCGCCAGCAGCCTATACCCGGGGCGGAACACTGAAGCTTTCTTT.

V usage is TRBV18 and J usage is TRBJ1-2, with D tentatively TRBD1 (5 bases). CDR3 length equals 15 residues. CDR1 KGHSH and CDR2 LQKENI come from the germline V gene. V lost 3 bases to trimming and J lost 6 bases, with 17 bases between them. CDR3 region: CASSPSRGGTDGYTF. CDR3 sequence (DNA): TGTGCCAGCTCACCTTCTCGGGGGGGAACTGATGGCTACACCTTC.

The chain carries TRBV4-1 and TRBJ1-2; 8 nucleotides match TRBD1. There are 16 residues in the CDR3. J lost 2 bases, V lost 0 bases, and 5 bases had no gene match. Looked up from germline, CDR1 is MGHRA and CDR2 is YSYEKL. This CDR3 is CASSQDPTGANYGYTF. The CDR3 bases are TGCGCCAGCAGCCAAGATCCGACAGGGGCGAACTATGGCTACACCTTC.

The gene calls are TRBV19 and TRBJ2-1, with 8 bases identical to TRBD2. J gave up 8 bases and V 3 bases, and 9 bases lay outside the gene matches. Germline CDR1 LNHDA, CDR2 SQIVND (reference sequence). The CDR3 has 15 amino acids. The CDR3 DNA sequence: TGTGCCAGTAGTATGTTCGGGGGGGGCATCGATGAGCAGTTCTTC. Amino acid sequence: CASSMFGGGIDEQFF.

A word on this clonotype: Because the CDR3's place on the DNA is in doubt, the DNA is left out and the CDR3 is given as listed by TCRdb. V and J are TRBV7-9 and TRBJ2-3; TRBD1, as called in the table, went unchecked against the DNA. The length of the CDR3 is 15 amino acids, counting both ends. Looked up from germline, CDR1 is SEHNR and CDR2 is FQNEAQ (reference sequence). The CDR3 is CASSFGPGMADTQYF.

This clonotype came up once. Mismatch with germline at one junction end may stem from a read error. The chain joins TRBV11-2 to TRBJ2-7; the match to TRBD2 covers 9 bases. CDR3 size: 13 residues. Germline CDR1 is SGHAT and CDR2 is FQNNGV. This CDR3 is CASSLGSMAGGSF. In DNA, the CDR3 is TGTGCCAGCAGCTTAGGTTCAATGGCGGGGGGGAGCTTC.

This chain connects TRBV12-3 or TRBV12-4 to TRBJ2-3; D unclear. V gave up 4 bases and J gave up 4 bases, with 15 bases separating them. The CDR3 totals 15 residues. The CDR3 protein is CASSSLDDGADTQYF. CDR3 in DNA: TGTGCCAGCAGTTCACTGGACGACGGCGCAGATACGCAGTATTTT.

The V call is TRBV28, the J call TRBJ2-1; 7 bases align to TRBD2. Looked up from germline, CDR1 is MDHEN and CDR2 is SYDVKM. After removal of 7 bases from V and 7 bases from J, the junction contained 10 bases not matched to a gene. The length of the CDR3 is 14 residues. The CDR3 is CASKWGGMGNEQFF. DNA of the CDR3: TGTGCCAGCAAATGGGGAGGGATGGGGAATGAGCAGTTCTTC.

The chain combines TRBV30 with TRBJ2-1, with TRBD2 matching 10 bases. The J segment lost 7 bases and the V segment lost 2 bases, leaving 11 bases of the junction unmatched. This CDR3 is built from 16 residues. Germline CDR1 and CDR2: GTSNPN and SVGIG (reference sequence). CDR3 sequence: CAWSLWEREGFNEQFF. The CDR3 DNA sequence: TGTGCCTGGAGTCTCTGGGAGCGGGAGGGGTTTAATGAGCAGTTCTTC. Using reference TRBV30 and TRBJ2-1 for the parts outside the CDR3, the full variable domain is SQTIHQWPATLVQPVGSPLSLECTVEGTSNPNLYWYRQAAGRGLQLLFYSVGIGQISSEVPQNLSASRPQDRQFILSSKKLLLSDSGFYLCAWSLWEREGFNEQFFGPGTRLTVL.

This clonotype has a handful of counts. The rearrangement links TRBV7-8 to TRBJ2-2; possibly TRBD2 for D (5 bases). CDR3 size: 17 residues. CDR1 is SGHVS and CDR2 is FQNEAQ in the germline V gene. The V end was cut by 8 bases, the J end by 0 bases, with 19 bases between. CDR3 sequence (DNA): TGTGCCAGCGACTTTAGGCGGGCGGTACCGAACACCGGGGAGCTGTTTTTT. This codes for CASDFRRAVPNTGELFF. Full variable domain (remainder filled in from reference TRBV7-8 and TRBJ2-2): GAGVSQSPRYKVAKRGQDVALRCDPISGHVSLFWYQQALGQGPEFLTYFQNEAQLDKSGLPSDRFFAERPEGSVSTLKIQRTQQEDSAVYLCASDFRRAVPNTGELFFGEGSRLTVL.

The chain couples TRBV27 to TRBJ2-5, with 8 bases that match TRBD1. The CDR3 runs 15 residues. In germline, CDR1 is MNHEY, CDR2 SMNVEV (reference sequence). Trimming removed 4 bases from V and 5 bases from J; junction bases left unmatched: 9. The CDR3 here is CASSSEGQGLETQYF. The CDR3 DNA reads TGTGCCAGCAGTTCCGAAGGACAGGGCTTGGAGACCCAGTACTTC.

The chain combines TRBV20-1 with TRBJ2-7; possible D gene TRBD2, 5 bases. The CDR3 has 14 residues. The germline V gene has CDR1 DFQATT and CDR2 SNEGSKA (reference sequence). The ends were cut back, 5 bases at V and 6 bases at J, with 20 bases in the middle. In DNA, the CDR3 is TGCAGTGCTGGCAGTTCCCGTTCGGGGTTCGAGCAGTACTTC. Translated: CSAGSSRSGFEQYF.

The chain combines TRBV7-2 with TRBJ2-2, with D tentatively TRBD1 (6 bases). The V end was cut by 2 bases, the J end by 6 bases, with 19 bases between. Germline V gene sequence: CDR1 SGHTA, CDR2 FQGNSA. This CDR3 comprises 17 residues. The CDR3 region has the DNA TGTGCCAGCAGCTTATGGGGGTGGCAGGGGTTAGCCGGGGAGCTGTTTTTT. This translates into CASSLWGWQGLAGELFF.

This rearrangement joins TRBV9 to TRBJ1-1; 8 bases map to TRBD1. The CDR3 has 12 residues. CDR1 is SGDLS, CDR2 YYNGEE, per germline. The junction had 2 bases not matched to a gene; V was cut back by 3 bases and J by 7 bases. DNA for the CDR3: TGTGCCAGCAGCGGACAGGGGCATGAAGCTTTCTTT. Amino acid sequence: CASSGQGHEAFF.

CDR3 coding DNA: TGTGCCAGCAGCCAAGGGGTGGCAGGTACCTACGAGCAGTACTTC. This gives the protein CASSQGVAGTYEQYF. The V gene is TRBV4-2, the J gene TRBJ2-7; D not resolved. Trimming pared 1 base from V and 2 bases from J, leaving 12 bases between. There are 15 residues in the CDR3. CDR1 and CDR2 from the germline V gene are LGHNA and YNFKEQ.

This clonotype was observed a handful of times. The chain uses TRBV12-3 or TRBV12-4 and TRBJ2-7; maybe TRBD2 (5 bases). The length of the CDR3 is 14 residues. The ends were cut back, 8 bases at V and 6 bases at J, with 20 bases in the middle. CDR3 bases: TGTGCCAGCGGACGATACAGAGAGGGCAGCGAGCAGTACTTC. Residues: CASGRYREGSEQYF.

This chain uses TRBV10-3 with TRBJ1-3; 7 bases align to TRBD1. CDR1 and CDR2 from the germline V gene are ENHRY and SYGVKD. V lost 6 bases to trimming and J lost 1 base; unmatched junction nucleotides: 18. The CDR3 sequence is 19 residues long. CDR3 DNA sequence: TGTGCCATCAGATCTCATTACTTTGGACAGGACTTTTCTGGAAACACCATATATTTT. It yields the protein CAIRSHYFGQDFSGNTIYF.

CDR3 protein: CASSYSPRGLREHTQYF. The CDR3, as DNA: TGTGCCAGCAGTTACTCGCCGCGGGGTTTGCGGGAACATACGCAGTATTTT. This chain links TRBV6-5 with TRBJ2-3; tentative D call: TRBD2 (6 bases). V lost 0 bases and J lost 7, with 20 bases in between. Germline CDR1 is MNHEY and CDR2 is SVGAGI. This CDR3 region has 17 residues.

The chain couples TRBV15 to TRBJ2-7; 9 positions agree with TRBD1. Losses at the gene ends were 5 bases for V and 5 bases for J; bases not matched to a gene: 4. In germline, CDR1 is LNHNV, CDR2 YYDKDF (reference sequence). The CDR3 has 13 amino acids. The CDR3 DNA reads TGTGCCACCAGCGAGGACAGGGGCGACGAGCAGTACTTC. It codes for CATSEDRGDEQYF. Supplemented by reference TRBV15 and TRBJ2-7, the full variable domain reads DAMVIQNPRYQVTQFGKPVTLSCSQTLNHNVMYWYQQKSSQAPKLLFHYYDKDFNNEADTPDNFQSRRPNTSFCFLDIRSPGLGDTAMYLCATSEDRGDEQYFGPGTRLTVT.

This clonotype was found a few times. V is TRBV7-9 and J is TRBJ2-7; the D is unclear. The ends were cut back, 1 base at V and 5 bases at J, with 15 bases in the middle. Germline values: CDR1 SEHNR, CDR2 FQNEAQ (reference sequence). The CDR3 is made up of 15 amino acids. CDR3 bases: TGTGCCAGCAGCTTAGTTAGTGGCCGGCAGGACGAGCAGTACTTC. Translation: CASSLVSGRQDEQYF. The entire variable domain, with the rest obtained from reference TRBV7-9 and TRBJ2-7, is as follows: DTGVSQNPRHKITKRGQNVTFRCDPISEHNRLYWYRQTLGQGPEFLTYFQNEAQLEKSRLLSDRFSAERPKGSFSTLEIQRTEQGDSAMYLCASSLVSGRQDEQYFGPGTRLTVT.

This clonotype was counted at least ten times. The chain couples TRBV7-2 to TRBJ1-1; D is possibly TRBD1 (5 bases). CDR1 and CDR2 from the germline V gene are SGHTA and FQGNSA. This CDR3 has 15 residues. Trimming left V 2 bases short and J 5 bases short, with 15 bases between. For the CDR3, the DNA is TGTGCCAGCAGCTTAAACACTGGGGGATGGACTGAAGCTTTCTTT. As protein: CASSLNTGGWTEAFF.

In DNA, the CDR3 is TGTGCCAGCAGTTCCCTGAGGACAGGGGGAAGCTCCTACGAGCAGTACTTC. Its translation: CASSSLRTGGSSYEQYF. This rearrangement joins TRBV27 to TRBJ2-7; 10 bases match TRBD1. The CDR3 has 17 amino acids. V lost 4 bases and J lost 0; bases outside the gene matches: 9. Germline V gene lookup returns CDR1 MNHEY and CDR2 SMNVEV (reference sequence).

This clonotype has more than one count but fewer than ten. This sequence joins TRBV5-4 and TRBJ2-2; weak D call: TRBD1 (5 bases). Per the germline V gene, CDR1 is SGHNT and CDR2 is YYREEE (reference sequence). The CDR3 has 15 amino acids. V was shortened by 0 bases and J by 5 bases, with 11 bases between the two germline ends. CDR3: CASSLGRGGTGELFF. Here the CDR3 DNA reads TGTGCCAGCAGCTTGGGTAGGGGTGGAACCGGGGAGCTGTTTTTT.

This clonotype came up a few times. The V and J genes are TRBV7-9 and TRBJ2-1, with D maybe TRBD1 (6 bases). Germline V gives CDR1 SEHNR, CDR2 FQNEAQ (reference sequence). The CDR3 spans 22 residues. V gave up 4 bases and J gave up 0 bases, with 31 bases separating them. CDR3 sequence reads: CASSSIGASGTSLPSSYNEQFF. In DNA, the CDR3 is TGTGCCAGCAGCTCCATAGGGGCATCCGGGACATCGTTGCCGAGCTCCTACAATGAGCAGTTCTTC.